The rows below give T cell receptor beta chains drawn from one sample of a study of blood T cells in healthy people across ages. From the 5' RACE reads, TCRdb called clonotypes with MiXCR, one entry per CDR3 protein. The sample holds around 990,000 distinct CDR3 sequences; about 25% are singletons and the top ten take approximately 0.71%. These same records also appear under a second study, on T cells of mothers and their children.

The source material was blood. The source of these receptors is a girl aged 2 to 10 in good health. Each CDR3 is given with its conserved first and last residue. A D gene is named only where the DNA matches it firmly. Size is omitted from some rows. Given values are once, few, many or a class for expanded clones.

TRBJ2-7,TRBD1,many,TRBV12-5,CASGLGGAGYEQYF,TGTGCTAGTGGTTTAGGGGGCGCCGGCTACGAGCAGTACTTC
TRBJ1-2,NA,few,TRBV4-3,CASSQDRINHGDGYTF,TGCGCCAGCAGCCAAGATCGTATCAACCATGGGGATGGCTACACCTTC
TRBJ1-4,NA,few,TRBV12-3/TRBV12-4,CASSLDPGYGEKLFF,TGTGCCAGCAGTTTAGATCCAGGGTACGGTGAAAAACTGTTTTTT
TRBJ2-7,TRBD2,NA,TRBV4-1,CASSHRTSNYEQYF,TGCGCCAGCAGCCACAGGACTAGCAATTACGAGCAGTACTTC
TRBJ2-3,NA,NA,TRBV25-1,CASSELGGGSDRITDTQYF,TGTGCCAGCAGTGAATTGGGCGGGGGATCTGACAGGATCACAGATACGCAGTATTTT
TRBJ1-1,NA,NA,TRBV6-5,CASTESTITNTEAFF,TGTGCCAGCACCGAGTCCACAATAACAAACACTGAAGCTTTCTTT
TRBJ2-5,NA,NA,TRBV20-1,CSARWSVAQETQYF,TGCAGTGCTAGATGGTCCGTTGCCCAAGAGACCCAGTACTTC
TRBJ2-1,NA,NA,TRBV12-3/TRBV12-4,CANDGGSEQFF,TGTGCCAACGACGGGGGCAGCGAGCAGTTCTTC
TRBJ2-7,TRBD2,NA,TRBV4-3,CASSQEYGLATNEQYF,TGCGCCAGCAGCCAAGAGTACGGACTAGCTACAAACGAGCAGTACTTC
TRBJ1-4,NA,NA,TRBV7-2,CASSLGQGSEDEKLFF,TGTGCCAGCAGCTTAGGGCAGGGTTCGGAGGATGAAAAACTGTTTTTT
TRBJ2-3,NA,few,TRBV6-6,CASSYPSQSLTDTQYF,TGTGCCAGCAGTTACCCCTCACAGAGCCTCACAGATACGCAGTATTTT
TRBJ1-4,NA,few,TRBV12-3/TRBV12-4,CASSLGPGDGKLFF,TGTGCCAGCAGTTTAGGCCCAGGGGATGGAAAACTGTTTTTT
TRBJ2-1,NA,NA,TRBV18,CASSGFFAQEENEQFF,TGTGCCAGCTCAGGATTCTTTGCCCAAGAGGAGAATGAGCAGTTCTTC
TRBJ1-1,NA,NA,TRBV20-1,CSARDKVGAQGGAFF,TGCAGTGCTAGAGATAAGGTGGGGGCCCAGGGTGGAGCTTTCTTT
TRBJ2-7,NA,few,TRBV4-2,CASSQEQAYEQYF,TGTGCCAGCAGCCAAGAACAGGCCTACGAGCAGTACTTC
TRBJ2-1,NA,NA,TRBV4-3,CASSSYSGYNEQFF,TGCGCCAGCAGCTCATATTCCGGCTACAATGAGCAGTTCTTC
TRBJ1-1,NA,few,TRBV6-5,CASSYSFNMNTEAFF,TGTGCCAGCAGTTACTCGTTCAACATGAACACTGAAGCTTTCTTT
TRBJ2-7,NA,few,TRBV28,CASRSELEGMWDEQYF,TGTGCCAGCAGATCCGAACTGGAGGGGATGTGGGACGAGCAGTACTTC
TRBJ2-7,NA,NA,TRBV15,CATSRDGHTYEQYF,TGTGCCACCAGCAGAGATGGGCACACCTACGAGCAGTACTTC
TRBJ2-7,NA,NA,TRBV5-1,CASRTDSAYEQYF,TGCGCCAGCAGGACAGACAGCGCCTACGAGCAGTACTTC
TRBJ1-1,TRBD1,NA,TRBV27,CASFRAGTGPQRAFF,TGTGCCAGCTTTCGTGCCGGGACAGGACCCCAAAGGGCTTTCTTT
TRBJ2-5,NA,NA,TRBV29-1,CSGRVETQYF,TGCAGCGGGAGGGTCGAGACCCAGTACTTC
TRBJ2-7,NA,NA,TRBV20-1,CSARGFLSGSYEQYF,TGCAGTGCTAGAGGGTTTCTTAGCGGTTCCTACGAGCAGTACTTC
TRBJ2-1,TRBD2,few,TRBV12-3/TRBV12-4,CASSFRTSGRGEQFF,TGTGCCAGCAGTTTTAGGACTAGCGGGAGGGGTGAGCAGTTCTTC
TRBJ1-1,NA,few,TRBV7-9,CASSFRSGANTEAFF,TGTGCCAGCAGCTTTAGGTCGGGGGCGAACACTGAAGCTTTCTTT
TRBJ2-3,NA,NA,TRBV25-1,CASSAMENTQYF,TGTGCCAGCAGTGCCATGGAAAATACGCAGTATTTT
TRBJ2-4,NA,NA,TRBV6-5,CASRPQGRGNIQYF,TGTGCCAGCAGACCACAGGGGCGGGGGAACATTCAGTACTTC
TRBJ2-5,TRBD1,NA,TRBV28,CASKIMTGQGAETQYF,TGTGCCAGCAAAATAATGACGGGACAGGGAGCGGAGACCCAGTACTTC
TRBJ2-3,NA,few,TRBV7-9,CASSPNLASTDTQYF,TGTGCCAGCAGCCCAAATCTAGCTAGCACAGATACGCAGTATTTT
TRBJ2-3,NA,NA,TRBV12-3/TRBV12-4,CASRPLIGADTQYF,TGTGCCAGCAGACCCCTCATCGGGGCAGATACGCAGTATTTT
TRBJ2-7,NA,NA,TRBV9,CASSVSSGEAYEQYF,TGTGCCAGCAGCGTGAGTAGCGGAGAGGCCTACGAGCAGTACTTC
TRBJ1-2,TRBD1,NA,TRBV12-3/TRBV12-4,CASSGTADYGYTF,TGCGCCAGCAGTGGGACAGCGGACTATGGCTACACCTTC
TRBJ2-1,TRBD1,NA,TRBV7-3,CASSLATAGQGLNEQFF,TGTGCCAGCAGCCTAGCTACGGCCGGACAGGGTCTCAATGAGCAGTTCTTC
TRBJ2-7,NA,NA,TRBV5-1,CASSPDMDLEQYF,TGCGCCAGCAGCCCAGACATGGACCTAGAGCAGTACTTC
TRBJ2-2,TRBD1,few,TRBV20-1,CSARNPGTGDTGELFF,TGCAGTGCTAGAAACCCTGGGACAGGGGACACCGGGGAGCTGTTTTTT
TRBJ1-4,TRBD1,NA,TRBV7-2,CASSEIDRVSATNEKLFF,TGTGCCAGCAGCGAGATAGACAGGGTTTCGGCAACTAATGAAAAACTGTTTTTT
TRBJ2-5,NA,NA,TRBV18,CASLQGQQETQYF,TGTGCCAGCCTTCAGGGGCAGCAAGAGACCCAGTACTTC
TRBJ2-7,TRBD2,NA,TRBV7-2,CASSPQRGPTYEQYF,TGTGCCAGCAGCCCACAGCGGGGCCCAACCTACGAGCAGTACTTC
TRBJ2-2,NA,NA,TRBV28,CASSSGSLNTGELFF,TGTGCCAGCAGTTCGGGGTCTCTGAACACCGGGGAGCTGTTTTTT
TRBJ2-5,NA,NA,TRBV5-1,CASGPGDLQETQYF,TGCGCCAGCGGACCAGGCGACCTCCAAGAGACCCAGTACTTC
TRBJ2-7,NA,NA,TRBV2,CASSELAGEGNEQYF,TGTGCCAGCAGTGAACTGGCAGGGGAAGGAAACGAGCAGTACTTC